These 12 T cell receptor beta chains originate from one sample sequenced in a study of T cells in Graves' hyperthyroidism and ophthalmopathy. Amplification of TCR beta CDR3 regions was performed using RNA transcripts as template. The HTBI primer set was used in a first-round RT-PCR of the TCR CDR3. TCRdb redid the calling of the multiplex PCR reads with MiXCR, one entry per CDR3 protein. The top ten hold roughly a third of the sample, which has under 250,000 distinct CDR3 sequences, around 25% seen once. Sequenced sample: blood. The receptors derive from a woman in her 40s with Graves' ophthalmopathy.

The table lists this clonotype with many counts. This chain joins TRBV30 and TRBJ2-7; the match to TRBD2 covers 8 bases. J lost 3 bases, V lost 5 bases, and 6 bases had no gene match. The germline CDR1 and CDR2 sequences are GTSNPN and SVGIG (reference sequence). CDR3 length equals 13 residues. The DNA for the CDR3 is TGTGCCTGGCGTATAGCGGGGTTCTACGAGCAGTACTTC. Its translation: CAWRIAGFYEQYF. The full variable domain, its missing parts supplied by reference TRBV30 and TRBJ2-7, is SQTIHQWPATLVQPVGSPLSLECTVEGTSNPNLYWYRQAAGRGLQLLFYSVGIGQISSEVPQNLSASRPQDRQFILSSKKLLLSDSGFYLCAWRIAGFYEQYFGPGTRLTVT.

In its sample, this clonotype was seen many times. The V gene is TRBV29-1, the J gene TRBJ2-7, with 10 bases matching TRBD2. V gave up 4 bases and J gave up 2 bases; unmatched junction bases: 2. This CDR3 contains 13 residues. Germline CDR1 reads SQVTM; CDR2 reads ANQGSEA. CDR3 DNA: TGCAGCGTTGGACTAGCGGGCCCCTACGAGCAGTACTTC. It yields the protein CSVGLAGPYEQYF.

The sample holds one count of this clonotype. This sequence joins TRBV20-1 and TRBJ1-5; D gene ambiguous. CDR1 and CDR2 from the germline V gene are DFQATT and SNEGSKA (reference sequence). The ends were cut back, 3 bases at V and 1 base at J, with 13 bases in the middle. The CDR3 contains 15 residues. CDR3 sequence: CSASKTSGSNQPQHF. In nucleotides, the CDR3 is TGCAGTGCTAGTAAGACCTCAGGCAGCAATCAGCCCCAGCATTTT.

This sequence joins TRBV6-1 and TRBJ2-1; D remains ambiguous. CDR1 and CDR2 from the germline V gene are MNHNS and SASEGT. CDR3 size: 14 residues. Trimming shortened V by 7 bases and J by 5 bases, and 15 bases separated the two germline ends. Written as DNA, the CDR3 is TGTGCCAGCACCCAAGACCCGGGCCACAATGAGCAGTTCTTC. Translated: CASTQDPGHNEQFF.

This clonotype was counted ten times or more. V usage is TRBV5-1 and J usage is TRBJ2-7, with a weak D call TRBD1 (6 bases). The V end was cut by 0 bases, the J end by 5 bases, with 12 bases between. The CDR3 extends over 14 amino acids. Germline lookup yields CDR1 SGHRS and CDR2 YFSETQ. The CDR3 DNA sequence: TGCGCCAGCAGCTTGGTCACAGGGCCCCACGAGCAGTACTTC. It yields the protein CASSLVTGPHEQYF.

Written as DNA, the CDR3 is TGTGCCAGCAGCCTATCCAGGGTAGTCGATGGCTACACCTTC. This encodes CASSLSRVVDGYTF. The chain is built from TRBV7-8 and TRBJ1-2; TRBD1 is a possible D gene (5 bases). The germline V gene encodes CDR1 SGHVS and CDR2 FQNEAQ. CDR3 length: 14 residues. V lost 5 bases to trimming and J lost 6 bases, with 16 bases between them.

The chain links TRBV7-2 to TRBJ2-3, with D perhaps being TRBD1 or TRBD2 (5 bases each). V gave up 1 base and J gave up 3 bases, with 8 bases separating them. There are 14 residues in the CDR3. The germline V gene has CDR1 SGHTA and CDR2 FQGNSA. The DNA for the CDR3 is TGTGCCAGCAGCTTAGTTGGGGGTACAGATACGCAGTATTTT. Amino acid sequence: CASSLVGGTDTQYF.

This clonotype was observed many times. Here the CDR3 reads CSAAPPTGDYENTEAFF. In nucleotides, the CDR3 is TGCAGCGCCGCCCCGCCGACAGGGGATTACGAGAACACTGAAGCTTTCTTT. The V and J genes are TRBV29-1 and TRBJ1-1; the match to TRBD1 covers 8 bases. V was clipped by 7 bases and J by 1 base; unmatched bases: 17. The CDR3 runs to 17 residues. The germline CDR1 and CDR2 sequences are SQVTM and ANQGSEA.

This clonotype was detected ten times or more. CDR3 sequence (DNA): TGTGCCTGGAGTGTAGGTGACACCGGGGAGCTGTTTTTT. It translates to CAWSVGDTGELFF. The rearrangement joins TRBV30 to TRBJ2-2; D call uncertain. Germline CDR1 reads GTSNPN; CDR2 reads SVGIG (reference sequence). V was clipped by 0 bases and J by 3 bases, with 5 bases between them. This CDR3 comprises 13 residues.

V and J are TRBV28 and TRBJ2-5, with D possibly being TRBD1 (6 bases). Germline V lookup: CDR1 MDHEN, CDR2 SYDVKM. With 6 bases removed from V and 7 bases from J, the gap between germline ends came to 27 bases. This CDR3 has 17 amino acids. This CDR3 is CASSPWSAGDEPGTQYF. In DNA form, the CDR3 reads TGTGCCAGCAGCCCTTGGTCCGCAGGGGACGAACCGGGGACCCAGTACTTC.

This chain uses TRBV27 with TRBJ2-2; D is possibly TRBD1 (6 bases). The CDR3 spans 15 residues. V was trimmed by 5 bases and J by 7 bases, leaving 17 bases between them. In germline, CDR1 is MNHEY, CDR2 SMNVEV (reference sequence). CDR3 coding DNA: TGTGCCAGCAGTCCCAAAACAGGGATTAACGGGGAGCTGTTTTTT. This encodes CASSPKTGINGELFF.

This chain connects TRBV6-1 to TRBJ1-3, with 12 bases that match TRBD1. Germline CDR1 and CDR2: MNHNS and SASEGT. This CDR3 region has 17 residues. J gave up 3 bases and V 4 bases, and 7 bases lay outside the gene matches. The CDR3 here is CASSVGTGGLNGNTIYF. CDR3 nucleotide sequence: TGTGCCAGCAGTGTCGGGACAGGGGGCTTGAATGGAAACACCATATATTTT.